This TCR beta chain was sequenced in a study of blood T cell repertoires in COVID-19. Profiling relied on immunoSEQ multiplex PCR, and the TCRdb table lists in-frame clones only, not all of them. The sample has roughly 150,000 clones, under 85% seen once. CDR1 and CDR2 (germline): SGHVS, FNYEAQ. CDR3 length equals 16 residues. Losses at the gene ends were 4 bases for V and 4 bases for J; bases not matched to a gene: 6. The source material was peripheral blood. This TCR derives from a man between 65 and 80 years old who had recovered from COVID-19. J is TRBJ2-2 and V is TRBV7-6; TRBD1 matches at 10 bases. CDR3 coding DNA: TGTGCCAGCAGCTCGACAGGGGGCGCCGGCACCGGGGAGCTGTTTTTT. Amino acids: CASSSTGGAGTGELFF.